This T cell receptor beta chain was sequenced for a study of PD-1 blockade in classical Hodgkin lymphoma. For the study at large: The study gave patients nivolumab 3 mg/kg intravenously every 2 weeks.

V was pared by 2 bases and J by 0 bases, with 7 bases between. The CDR3 sequence is 14 residues long. Germline V gene data show CDR1 as MNHEY and CDR2 as SMNVEV (reference sequence). General study points: Some patients started nivolumab under 1 year after ASCT, and they were excluded. Lower baseline TCR diversity marked trial partial responders and progressors.

On this clone itself: Its antigen is unidentified.

Clones were sequenced by immunoSEQ multiplex PCR, and TCRdb holds only the in-frame ones, with some missing. Altogether approximately 100,000 clones are present, approximately 86% being singletons, with the ten largest covering about a sixth. Time point noted: cycle 4 day 1 (C4D1), after more than 5 weeks of nivolumab. Exposure to brentuximab vedotin varied, and each patient had relapsed following autologous stem cell transplantation. The source material was peripheral blood mononuclear cells (PBMCs), sampled before the fourth cycle of nivolumab. This chain links TRBV27 with TRBJ1-1, with no clear D. This sequence was found in a human donor with classical Hodgkin lymphoma. The chain's CDR3 is CASSLTRMNTEAFF. CDR3 sequence (DNA): TGTGCCAGCAGTTTAACGCGGATGAACACTGAAGCTTTCTTT.